Following are 12 T cell receptor beta chains from one sample sequenced in a study of type 1 and type 2 diabetes patients. Amplification started from genomic DNA. A primer set of 30 forward and 13 reverse primers amplified the CDR3. TCRdb itself ran the multiplex PCR reads through MiXCR, one entry per CDR3 protein. The data contain 280,000 or so distinct CDR3 sequences, roughly 50% of them singletons. The sequenced sample was peripheral blood mononuclear cells (PBMCs). The receptors were gathered from a man aged 18-30 years with type 2 diabetes.

The rearrangement joins TRBV12-3 or TRBV12-4 to TRBJ2-1; no definite D call. The CDR3 has 13 amino acids. Trimming took 8 bases from V and 9 from J, leaving 17 bases between them. CDR3 sequence reads: CASCRLEKCEQFF. The DNA for the CDR3 is TGTGCCAGCTGCAGGCTAGAAAAATGTGAGCAGTTCTTC.

The chain recombines TRBV6-6 with TRBJ1-2; no firm D call. Germline V gene lookup returns CDR1 MNHNY and CDR2 SVGAGI (reference sequence). The ends were cut back, 6 bases at V and 2 bases at J, with 19 bases in the middle. This CDR3 contains 16 residues. This CDR3 is CASSRTKISGNYGYTF. The CDR3 DNA is TGTGCCAGCAGCCGTACCAAGATTAGTGGAAACTATGGCTACACCTTC.

The genes are TRBV10-3 and TRBJ2-5, with 9 bases matching TRBD2. The CDR3 covers 16 residues. Germline CDR1 and CDR2: ENHRY and SYGVKD. V shed 10 bases, J shed 4 bases, and the junction held 16 bases outside the gene matches. The CDR3 sequence: CATSGGGASDPETQYF. CDR3 sequence (DNA): TGTGCCACCAGCGGCGGGGGGGCCTCGGATCCAGAGACCCAGTACTTC.

Of note for this clonotype: The junction differs from germline at one of its ends, possibly a read error. The chain has TRBV25-1 and TRBJ2-3; tentatively, D is TRBD2 (5 bases). CDR3 length: 12 amino acids. Looked up from germline, CDR1 is MGHDK and CDR2 is SYGVNS. The CDR3 bases are TGTGCCACCAGTGGGGAGACAGATACGCAGTATTTT. Amino acid sequence: CATSGETDTQYF.

This clonotype was seen more than once but under ten times. V usage is TRBV2 and J usage is TRBJ2-1, with 7 bases matching TRBD2. The CDR3 length is 12 residues. CDR1 and CDR2 from the germline V gene are SNHLY and FYNNEI. V trimming: 7 bases; J trimming: 6 bases; junction bases outside the gene matches: 3. CDR3 nucleotide sequence: TGTGCCAGCATGGGACTAATCAATGAGCAGTTCTTC. This gives the protein CASMGLINEQFF.

This clonotype was detected once. The chain employs TRBV9 and TRBJ2-1, with D possibly called TRBD1 or TRBD2 (6 bases each). Germline V gene lookup returns CDR1 SGDLS and CDR2 YYNGEE. This CDR3 is 14 amino acids long. V shed 3 bases and J shed 7 bases, with 14 bases lying between them. CDR3 bases: TGTGCCAGCAGCGCAGGGGAGGCCTTAAATGAGCAGTTCTTC. Protein: CASSAGEALNEQFF.

This clonotype was seen a handful of times. V usage is TRBV2 and J usage is TRBJ2-3; no clear D. V dropped 2 bases and J dropped 0 bases, with 6 bases sitting between them. The CDR3 is made up of 14 amino acids. Germline V CDR1 and CDR2: SNHLY, FYNNEI. The CDR3 DNA sequence: TGTGCCAGCAGTGAACAGCCTAGCACAGATACGCAGTATTTT. Translated: CASSEQPSTDTQYF.

This chain joins TRBV19 and TRBJ1-6, with TRBD1 as a possible D gene (5 bases). V gave up 7 bases and J gave up 7 bases, with 14 bases separating them. The CDR3 covers 14 residues. Germline CDR1 and CDR2: LNHDA and SQIVND (reference sequence). The DNA for the CDR3 is TGTGCCAGTAAGGGCCAGGGCGGGAATTCACCCCTCCACTTT. Protein: CASKGQGGNSPLHF.

V gene TRBV6-5 combines with J gene TRBJ2-3; unclear D gene. The CDR3 consists of 15 residues. Germline loops: CDR1 MNHEY, CDR2 SVGAGI. CDR3 sequence (DNA): TGTGTCAGTTTAATATTAGGAGAATACACAGATACGCAGTATTTT. Residues: CVSLILGEYTDTQYF.

This rearrangement joins TRBV15 to TRBJ1-5, with TRBD1 as a possible D gene (6 bases). Germline values: CDR1 LNHNV, CDR2 YYDKDF (reference sequence). V lost 4 bases, J lost 4 bases, and 11 bases lay in between. The CDR3 runs 14 residues. CDR3 bases: TGTGCCACCAGCAACGGACAGCAAAATCAGCCCCAGCATTTT. It specifies CATSNGQQNQPQHF.

The chain uses TRBV7-9 and TRBJ2-5; no clear D gene. The CDR3 length is 11 residues. Germline CDR1 is SEHNR and CDR2 is FQNEAQ (reference sequence). V was clipped by 8 bases and J by 1 base, with 5 bases between them. The CDR3, as DNA: TGTGCCAGCCAAATCCAAGAGACCCAGTACTTC. This translates into CASQIQETQYF.

The chain combines TRBV7-3 with TRBJ2-4; D perhaps matches TRBD1 (6 bases). The CDR3 is 18 residues long. V was clipped by 3 bases and J by 1 base, with 19 bases between them. Germline values: CDR1 SGHTA, CDR2 FQGTGA. The chain's CDR3 is CASSLGAVGVLAKNIQYF. CDR3 bases: TGTGCCAGCAGCTTGGGGGCCGTCGGTGTCTTGGCCAAAAACATTCAGTACTTC. Drawing the rest from reference TRBV7-3 and TRBJ2-4, the complete variable domain is GAGVSQTPSNKVTEKGKYVELRCDPISGHTALYWYRQSLGQGPEFLIYFQGTGAADDSGLPNDRFFAVRPEGSVSTLKIQRTERGDSAVYLCASSLGAVGVLAKNIQYFGAGTRLSVL.